One sample yielded the 12 T cell receptor beta chains listed below, sequenced in a study of shared clonotypes between healthy human individuals. The table came from immunoSEQ multiplex PCR; TCRdb's copy has only in-frame clones and leaves some out. Of about 1 million clones in the sample, roughly 75% were seen once. Input material: memory CD4+ T cells sorted from blood. The subset denotes: CD45RA-negative fraction. The receptors come from a man younger than 35 in good health.

This chain links TRBV10-3 with TRBJ1-6; TRBD1 might be the D (6 bases). The V gene lost 11 bases and the J gene lost 5 bases, with 13 bases spanning the gap. This CDR3 comprises 13 residues. Germline CDR1 ENHRY, CDR2 SYGVKD. The CDR3 DNA reads TGTGCCGTAGGGGGGGCCAATAATTCACCCCTCCACTTT. Protein: CAVGGANNSPLHF.

The V gene is TRBV6-1, the J gene TRBJ1-1; no definite D call. The length of the CDR3 is 12 residues. CDR1 is MNHNS, CDR2 SASEGT, per germline. V lost 5 bases to trimming and J lost 10 bases, with 14 bases between them. The CDR3 nucleotides are TGTGCCAGCAGTATCTGGAAGCTGGGAGCTTTCTTT. As protein: CASSIWKLGAFF.

The chain combines TRBV29-1 with TRBJ2-5, with 7 bases identical to TRBD1. Trimming at V came to 6 bases and at J to 0 bases, leaving 1 base not matched to a gene. From germline, CDR1 is SQVTM and CDR2 ANQGSEA. This CDR3 comprises 12 residues. The CDR3 coding sequence is TGCAGCGTAGACAGGGACCAAGAGACCCAGTACTTC. Its translation: CSVDRDQETQYF.

This chain joins TRBV18 and TRBJ2-7; 13 bases align to TRBD2. Trimming took 6 bases from V and 5 from J; bases not matched to a gene: 4. The CDR3 spans 14 residues. Germline assignment: CDR1 KGHSH and CDR2 LQKENI. The CDR3 DNA reads as TGTGCCAGCTCCCGGACTAGCGGGAGAGACGAGCAGTACTTC. Amino acids: CASSRTSGRDEQYF.

About this clone: The same CDR3 also results from other DNA sequences found in this sample. The gene calls are TRBV11-2 and TRBJ2-7; D remains unclear. The germline V gene has CDR1 SGHAT and CDR2 FQNNGV. The V and J ends lost 0 bases and 1 base respectively, with 10 bases between them. This CDR3 region has 15 residues. CDR3 sequence (DNA): TGTGCCAGCAGCTTAGATAGGGTCAGGTCCTACGAGCAGTACTTC. Its translation is CASSLDRVRSYEQYF.

V and J are TRBV19 and TRBJ2-7, with D maybe TRBD2 (6 bases). The length of the CDR3 is 15 residues. V lost 3 bases and J lost 6, with 18 bases in between. CDR1 is LNHDA and CDR2 is SQIVND in the germline V gene (reference sequence). CDR3 residues: CASSMSGTGTGEQYF. The CDR3 bases are TGTGCCAGTAGTATGTCCGGGACTGGCACAGGCGAGCAGTACTTC.

This chain links TRBV5-4 with TRBJ2-7; 10 bases match TRBD2. V trimming: 6 bases; J trimming: 2 bases; junction bases outside the gene matches: 2. The germline V gene encodes CDR1 SGHNT and CDR2 YYREEE (reference sequence). This CDR3 is built from 13 residues. Here the CDR3 DNA reads TGTGCCAGCAAACTAGCGGGGACCTACGAGCAGTACTTC. Its translation: CASKLAGTYEQYF.

This clone was observed a handful of times. The chain employs TRBV30 and TRBJ1-5, with D possibly matching TRBD1 (6 bases). There are 13 residues in the CDR3. Germline V gene sequence: CDR1 GTSNPN, CDR2 SVGIG (reference sequence). The V end was cut by 2 bases, the J end by 6 bases, with 11 bases between. The CDR3: CAWSSQGGQPQHF. The CDR3 nucleotides are TGTGCCTGGAGTTCACAGGGCGGTCAGCCCCAGCATTTT.

There are a few counts of this clone. The sample carries other DNA sequences with the same CDR3. The rearrangement links TRBV18 to TRBJ2-7; TRBD1 is a possible D gene (5 bases). The CDR3 runs to 13 residues. The V end lost 6 bases, the J end lost 3 bases, and 12 bases lay between the germline ends. Germline CDR1 and CDR2: KGHSH and LQKENI. The CDR3 loop is CASSQGQGYEQYF. CDR3 in DNA: TGTGCCAGCTCTCAAGGACAAGGCTACGAGCAGTACTTC.

V and J are TRBV15 and TRBJ2-2; D unresolved. CDR1 is LNHNV and CDR2 is YYDKDF in the germline V gene (reference sequence). The CDR3 runs 16 residues. The V gene lost 1 base and the J gene lost 1 base, with 10 bases spanning the gap. The CDR3 region has the DNA TGTGCCACCAGCAGAGCCTCGACCTGGAACACCGGGGAGCTGTTTTTT. It yields the protein CATSRASTWNTGELFF.

The V call is TRBV5-4, the J call TRBJ1-1, with D maybe TRBD1 (5 bases). Trimming shortened V by 4 bases and J by 0 bases, and 13 bases separated the two germline ends. CDR1 and CDR2 from the germline V gene are SGHNT and YYREEE (reference sequence). This CDR3 has 15 amino acids. CDR3 loop: CASSQGATMNTEAFF. CDR3 sequence (DNA): TGTGCCAGCAGCCAGGGAGCCACCATGAACACTGAAGCTTTCTTT.

This clone has a handful of counts. The chain uses TRBV30 and TRBJ1-1; no definite D call. CDR1 and CDR2 from the germline V gene are GTSNPN and SVGIG (reference sequence). The CDR3 contains 13 residues. V lost 8 bases, J lost 5 bases, and 18 bases lay in between. The CDR3: CAQRKGSRTEAFF. DNA of the CDR3: TGTGCCCAAAGAAAAGGGAGTAGGACTGAAGCTTTCTTT.